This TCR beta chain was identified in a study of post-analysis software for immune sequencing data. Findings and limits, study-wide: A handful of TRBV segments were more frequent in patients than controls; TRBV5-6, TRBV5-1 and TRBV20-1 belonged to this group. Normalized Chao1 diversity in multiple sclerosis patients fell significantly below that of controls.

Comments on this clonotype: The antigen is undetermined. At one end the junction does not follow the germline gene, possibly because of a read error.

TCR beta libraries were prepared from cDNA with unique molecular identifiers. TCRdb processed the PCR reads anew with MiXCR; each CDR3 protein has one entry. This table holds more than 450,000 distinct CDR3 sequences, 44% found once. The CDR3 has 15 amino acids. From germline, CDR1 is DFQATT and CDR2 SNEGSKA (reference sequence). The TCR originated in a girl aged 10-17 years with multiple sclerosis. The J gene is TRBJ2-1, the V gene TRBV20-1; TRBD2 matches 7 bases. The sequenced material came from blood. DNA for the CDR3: TGCAGTGCTAGAGGCCGACTAGCCGGATCCAATCAGCAGTTCTTC. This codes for CSARGRLAGSNQQFF.